This TCR beta chain comes out of a study of metastatic and nonmetastatic thyroid tumors. In this sample, this clone turned up many times. Before thyroid surgery, none of the patients had received any treatment. V was cut by 6 bases and J by 7 bases, with 16 bases left in between. The CDR3 extends over 14 amino acids. CDR1 is MNHNS, CDR2 SASEGT, per germline. TCRdb recomputed clones from the PCR reads via MiXCR. The profile shows roughly 63,000 clones, 16% of them singletons. The chain employs TRBV6-1 and TRBJ1-5, with D perhaps TRBD1 (6 bases). The specimen sequenced was blood. This receptor was obtained from a male donor with papillary thyroid cancer or a benign thyroid nodule (not recorded which). Some clones in this sample may be carry-over from other donors' samples. The CDR3 is CASSPGGLGQPQHF. CDR3 bases: TGTGCCAGCAGCCCCGGGGGGCTGGGACAGCCCCAGCATTTT.